The present TCR beta chain was sequenced within a study of T cells in localized non-small cell lung cancer. The method was immunoSEQ multiplex PCR; TCRdb's version includes in-frame clones alone and lacks a portion of them. The top ten hold 8% to 11% of the sample, which has some 41,000 clones, 90% to 95% seen once. Study results and limitations: With higher T cell density in blood came longer overall survival.

As for this clone: Antigen specificity is unknown.

Germline lookup yields CDR1 LNHNV and CDR2 YYDKDF (reference sequence). Trimming left V 5 bases short and J 4 bases short, with 9 bases between. The CDR3 extends over 13 amino acids. This sample comprised PBMCs, obtained before any cancer treatment. This chain connects TRBV15 to TRBJ1-3; D is undetermined. The TCR was taken from a woman aged 35 to 70 with stage II lung adenocarcinoma. The DNA of the CDR3 is TGTGCCACCAGCCCCCGACGGGGAAACACCATATATTTT. It encodes CATSPRRGNTIYF.